This T cell receptor (beta chain) was captured in a study of PD-1 blockade in mismatch repair-deficient tumors. TCRdb's copy holds only in-frame clones and misses some; the assay was immunoSEQ multiplex PCR. The sample yields tens of thousands of clones, 81% seen once. The CDR3 totals 14 residues. Trimming took 5 bases from V and 2 from J, leaving 14 bases between them. CDR1 GTSNPN and CDR2 SVGIG come from the germline V gene (reference sequence). Sequences were derived from peripheral blood, sampled 12 weeks after starting pembrolizumab. This chain uses TRBV30 with TRBJ2-3; unclear D gene. The clonotype was recovered from an adult with mismatch repair-deficient cancer. The CDR3 DNA is TGTGCCTGGGCCCGGAAGCCAATCACAGATACGCAGTATTTT. Encoded protein: CAWARKPITDTQYF.